Presented here are 12 T cell receptor beta chains from one specimen sequenced in a study of blood T cell repertoires in COVID-19 (dated by TCRdb to 2018 to 2021). To prepare the library, the immunoSEQ multiplex PCR assay was applied. TCRdb retrieved this table from immuneACCESS and kept in-frame rearrangements only. Not all clones are present; in checked studies, unresolved V genes account for under half, and no reason is known for the remainder. Present in this sample are 250,000 to 350,000 clones, roughly 88% of which were seen just once. The ten biggest clones cover around 4.5% of the sample. The specimen sequenced was PBMCs or T cells enriched from blood (not recorded which). The receptors shown here come from a woman aged 25 to 45 who had recovered from COVID-19.

The chain is built from TRBV30 and TRBJ2-2, with TRBD2 matching over 9 bases. CDR1 is GTSNPN, CDR2 SVGIG, per germline (reference sequence). This CDR3 has 19 amino acids. V lost 1 base, J lost 2 bases, and 14 bases stayed unmatched. In DNA, the CDR3 is TGTGCCTGGAGTGGGACTAGCGAGTCGATACCTATCAACACCGGGGAGCTGTTTTTT. It encodes CAWSGTSESIPINTGELFF. Drawing the rest from reference TRBV30 and TRBJ2-2, the complete variable domain is SQTIHQWPATLVQPVGSPLSLECTVEGTSNPNLYWYRQAAGRGLQLLFYSVGIGQISSEVPQNLSASRPQDRQFILSSKKLLLSDSGFYLCAWSGTSESIPINTGELFFGEGSRLTVL.

This clone was observed once. The genes are TRBV7-9 and TRBJ1-2; D uncertain. CDR3 length equals 14 residues. Trimming took 5 bases from V and 3 from J, leaving 13 bases between them. Germline-derived CDR1 and CDR2 are SEHNR and FQNEAQ (reference sequence). The CDR3 bases are TGTGCCAGCAGCCTTGAGAGGTTTGACTATGGCTACACCTTC. This encodes CASSLERFDYGYTF.

The rearrangement joins TRBV5-1 to TRBJ2-5, with TRBD2 as a possible D gene (6 bases). Trimming stripped 5 bases from V and 4 bases from J, with 9 bases between. The CDR3 has 12 amino acids. The germline CDR1 and CDR2 sequences are SGHRS and YFSETQ. In nucleotides, the CDR3 is TGCGCCAGCAGGGGGACTCTAGAGACCCAGTACTTC. The encoded protein is CASRGTLETQYF.

This chain links TRBV10-3 with TRBJ1-1, with unresolved D. CDR3 length: 13 residues. Germline CDR1 reads ENHRY; CDR2 reads SYGVKD. V was trimmed by 2 bases and J by 2 bases, leaving 6 bases between them. The CDR3 DNA follows: TGTGCCATCAGTGAGCGTAAAAACACTGAAGCTTTCTTT. It translates to CAISERKNTEAFF.

Note on this clone: The sample holds other DNA sequences that translate to the same CDR3. V gene TRBV5-1 combines with J gene TRBJ2-1; D gene ambiguous. Germline CDR1 SGHRS, CDR2 YFSETQ. V shed 4 bases and J shed 5 bases, with 4 bases lying between them. The CDR3 spans 11 residues. CDR3 sequence reads: CASSPDNEQFF. In DNA form, the CDR3 reads TGCGCCAGCAGCCCCGACAATGAGCAGTTCTTC.

This clone was seen just once. The DNA of the CDR3 is TGTGCCAGCAGCTTTGGCAGCGAGGCGCATGGCTACACCTTC. It specifies CASSFGSEAHGYTF. This chain connects TRBV11-1 to TRBJ1-2; no clear D. Germline loops: CDR1 SGHAT, CDR2 FQDESV (reference sequence). Trimming took off 3 bases at V and 6 bases at J, with 14 bases between the two ends. The length of the CDR3 is 14 residues.

The chain combines TRBV6-5 with TRBJ1-6; 10 nucleotides agree with TRBD1. The CDR3 runs 15 residues. V lost 6 bases to trimming and J lost 8 bases; unmatched junction nucleotides: 7. CDR1 and CDR2 (germline): MNHEY, SVGAGI. CDR3: CASRWTGGLDSPLHF. The CDR3 bases are TGTGCCAGCAGATGGACAGGGGGTCTGGATTCACCCCTCCACTTT.

V is TRBV28 and J is TRBJ1-4, with D possibly matching TRBD1 (5 bases). The CDR3 is 14 amino acids. Per the germline V gene, CDR1 is MDHEN and CDR2 is SYDVKM. Between the trimmed V and J ends, which lost 6 bases and 5 bases, there was a span of 13 bases. DNA for the CDR3: TGTGCCAGCAGCCTTCTGACAGTGAATGAAAAACTGTTTTTT. Amino acids: CASSLLTVNEKLFF. The whole variable domain, filled in from reference TRBV28 and TRBJ1-4, reads DVKVTQSSRYLVKRTGEKVFLECVQDMDHENMFWYRQDPGLGLRLIYFSYDVKMKEKGDIPEGYSVSREKKERFSLILESASTNQTSMYLCASSLLTVNEKLFFGSGTQLSVL.

This clone was observed a single time. J is TRBJ2-7 and V is TRBV6-5; the match to TRBD1 covers 8 bases. The V and J ends lost 8 bases and 6 bases, in that order; junction bases with no gene match: 9. This CDR3 comprises 13 residues. From germline, CDR1 is MNHEY and CDR2 SVGAGI. The CDR3 is CASQAPQGAEQYF. For the CDR3, the DNA is TGTGCCAGCCAAGCGCCCCAGGGGGCCGAGCAGTACTTC.

The rearrangement uses TRBV7-8 and TRBJ1-2; D unresolved. The V end lost 1 base, the J end lost 0 bases, and 12 bases lay between the germline ends. CDR1 is SGHVS and CDR2 is FQNEAQ in the germline V gene. CDR3 length equals 16 residues. For the CDR3, the DNA is TGTGCCAGCAGCTTAGAAATACGGGTTTCTAACTATGGCTACACCTTC. Encoded protein: CASSLEIRVSNYGYTF.

The V and J genes are TRBV6-5 and TRBJ1-1; possibly TRBD1 for D (5 bases). V was trimmed by 0 bases and J by 6 bases, leaving 11 bases between them. Germline V CDR1 and CDR2: MNHEY, SVGAGI. The CDR3 consists of 14 residues. The CDR3 reads CASSYSQGISEAFF. CDR3 coding DNA: TGTGCCAGCAGTTACTCGCAGGGAATCTCTGAAGCTTTCTTT.

The chain employs TRBV5-4 and TRBJ2-7; 10 bases match TRBD2. The V segment lost 3 bases and the J segment 0 bases; nucleotides outside the gene matches: 12. This CDR3 has 18 amino acids. CDR1 is SGHNT and CDR2 is YYREEE in the germline V gene (reference sequence). For the CDR3, the DNA is TGTGCCAGCAGCTCCGGGACTAGCGCCTCCGTAAGCTCCTACGAGCAGTACTTC. Its translation: CASSSGTSASVSSYEQYF.